Listed below are T cell receptor beta chains from one sample, sequenced in a study of neurological immune-mediated disorders. TCRdb reprocessed the 5' RACE reads via MiXCR and lists one record per CDR3 protein. The sample lists 17,000 or so distinct CDR3 sequences; about 10% were seen once. Sequencing was carried out using CD8+ T cells from blood. The receptors were gathered from a woman aged 50 to 60 in good health. Each CDR3 is given with its conserved first and last residue. The D gene is left open where the match is weak. Clone sizes are given selectively: once, few, many, or a class where the clone is expanded.

14 - TRBJ2-2 TRBV7-2 many TGTGCCAGCAGCTTAAGGCAGCTAGCTTGGGAGCTGTTTTTT CASSLRQLAWELFF
16 - TRBJ2-3 TRBV5-5 many TGTGCCAGCAGCTCCGGCTCTCGGCCGTGGGCAGATACGCAGTATTTT CASSSGSRPWADTQYF
16 - TRBJ1-6 TRBV4-3 many TGCGCCAGCAGCCAAGACCCAGACGGGTTGGGCTCACCCCTCCACTTT CASSQDPDGLGSPLHF
13 - TRBJ2-2 TRBV29-1 - TGCAGCGTTGGAGCTACGAACACCGGGGAGCTGTTTTTT CSVGATNTGELFF
13 - TRBJ2-7 TRBV5-6 many TGTGCCAGCAGCTTTCGGGGGAGCTACGAGCAGTACTTC CASSFRGSYEQYF
15 TRBD1 TRBJ2-1 TRBV4-1 large TGCGCCAGCAGTCGGGACAGGGGCGAATTCGATGAGCAGTTCTTC CASSRDRGEFDEQFF
15 - TRBJ1-4 TRBV12-3/TRBV12-4 many TGTGCCAGCAGTCTACTTGGGGCAACTAATGAAAAACTGTTTTTT CASSLLGATNEKLFF
15 TRBD2 TRBJ2-3 TRBV7-2 many TGTGCCAGCAGCCCAAGCGGGGACCCCACAGATACGCAGTATTTT CASSPSGDPTDTQYF
15 TRBD1 TRBJ1-3 TRBV2 many TGTGCCAGCAGACCCGGGACAGGGTCTGGAAACACCATATATTTT CASRPGTGSGNTIYF
11 - TRBJ2-7 TRBV5-1 - TGCGCCAGCAGCTACGCCAACGAGGAGTACTTC CASSYANEEYF
15 TRBD1 TRBJ1-1 TRBV7-6 many TGTGCCAGCAGCCAACCGGGACAGGGGGTGACTGAAGCTTTCTTT CASSQPGQGVTEAFF
15 TRBD2 TRBJ2-2 TRBV5-1 - TGCGCCAGCAGCTTGTCGATCGGGGGGACCGGGGAGCTGTTTTTT CASSLSIGGTGELFF
14 TRBD1 TRBJ2-7 TRBV4-1 many TGCGCCAGCAGCCAAGGACAGGGGCTCTACGAGCAGTACTTC CASSQGQGLYEQYF
16 - TRBJ2-4 TRBV28 medium-sized TGTGCCAGCAGCTTTCTCCTGACGGTGGGGAAAAACATTCAGTACTTC CASSFLLTVGKNIQYF